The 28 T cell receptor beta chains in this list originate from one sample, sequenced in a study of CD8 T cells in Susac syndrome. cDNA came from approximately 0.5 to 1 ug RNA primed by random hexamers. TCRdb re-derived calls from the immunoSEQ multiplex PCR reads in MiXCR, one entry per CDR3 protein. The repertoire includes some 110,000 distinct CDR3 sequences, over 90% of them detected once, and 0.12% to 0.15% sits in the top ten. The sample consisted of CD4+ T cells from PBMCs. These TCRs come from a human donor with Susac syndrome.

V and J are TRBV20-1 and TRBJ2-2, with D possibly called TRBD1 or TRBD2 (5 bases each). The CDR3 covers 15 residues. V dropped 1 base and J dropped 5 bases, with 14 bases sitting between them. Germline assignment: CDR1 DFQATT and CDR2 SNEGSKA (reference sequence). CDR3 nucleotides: TGCAGTGCTAGAGGAGCGGCAGGGCGGACCGGGGAGCTGTTTTTT. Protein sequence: CSARGAAGRTGELFF.

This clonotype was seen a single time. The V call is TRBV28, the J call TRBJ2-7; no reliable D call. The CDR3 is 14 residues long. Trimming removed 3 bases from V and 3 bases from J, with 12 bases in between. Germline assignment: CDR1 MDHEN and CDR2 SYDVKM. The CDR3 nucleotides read TGTGCCAGCAGTTTTCCCGGATCGGGCTACGAGCAGTACTTC. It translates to CASSFPGSGYEQYF.

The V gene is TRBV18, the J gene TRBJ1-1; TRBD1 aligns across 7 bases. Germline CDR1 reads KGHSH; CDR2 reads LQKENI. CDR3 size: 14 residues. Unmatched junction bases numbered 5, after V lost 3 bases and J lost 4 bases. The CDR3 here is CASSPRTGFTEAFF. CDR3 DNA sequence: TGTGCCAGCTCACCGAGGACAGGCTTCACTGAAGCTTTCTTT. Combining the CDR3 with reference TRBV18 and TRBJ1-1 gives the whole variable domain NAGVMQNPRHLVRRRGQEARLRCSPMKGHSHVYWYRQLPEEGLKFMVYLQKENIIDESGMPKERFSAEFPKEGPSILRIQQVVRGDSAAYFCASSPRTGFTEAFFGQGTRLTVV.

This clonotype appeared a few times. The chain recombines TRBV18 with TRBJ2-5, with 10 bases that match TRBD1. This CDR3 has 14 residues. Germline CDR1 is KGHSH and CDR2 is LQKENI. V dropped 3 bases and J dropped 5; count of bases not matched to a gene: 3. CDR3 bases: TGTGCCAGCTCACCGTCGGGACAGGGGGAGACCCAGTACTTC. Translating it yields CASSPSGQGETQYF.

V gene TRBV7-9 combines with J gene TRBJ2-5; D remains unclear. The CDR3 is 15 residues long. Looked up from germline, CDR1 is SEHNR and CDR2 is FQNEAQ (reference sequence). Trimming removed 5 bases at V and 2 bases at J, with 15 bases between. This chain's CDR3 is CASSLGRAFQETQYF. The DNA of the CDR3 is TGTGCCAGCAGCCTAGGAAGAGCGTTTCAAGAGACCCAGTACTTC.

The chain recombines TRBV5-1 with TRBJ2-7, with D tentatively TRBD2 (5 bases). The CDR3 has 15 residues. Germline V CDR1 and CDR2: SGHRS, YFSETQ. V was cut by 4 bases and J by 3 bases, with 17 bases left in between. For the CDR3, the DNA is TGCGCCAGCAGCATAGACCCGTTGAGGGTCTACGAGCAGTACTTC. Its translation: CASSIDPLRVYEQYF.

The CDR3 sequence is CASRLDRVEQYF. CDR3 nucleotide sequence: TGTGCCAGCAGGTTAGACAGGGTCGAGCAGTACTTC. The rearrangement uses TRBV6-5 and TRBJ2-7; TRBD1 aligns across 7 bases. V dropped 6 bases and J dropped 6; count of bases not matched to a gene: 5. Germline V gene lookup returns CDR1 MNHEY and CDR2 SVGAGI. This CDR3 spans 12 amino acids.

The CDR3 DNA reads TGTGCCAGCAGCCAAAACACAATCCGGAACATTCAGTACTTC. Translating gives CASSQNTIRNIQYF. The rearrangement joins TRBV14 to TRBJ2-4; D remains unclear. V was trimmed by 2 bases and J by 7 bases, leaving 12 bases between them. This CDR3 has 14 amino acids. Looked up from germline, CDR1 is SGHDN and CDR2 is FVKESK.

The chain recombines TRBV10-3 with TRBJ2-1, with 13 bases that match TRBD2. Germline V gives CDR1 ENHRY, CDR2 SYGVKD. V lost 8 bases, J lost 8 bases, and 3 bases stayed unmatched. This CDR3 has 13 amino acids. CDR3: CAIVGTSGDEQFF. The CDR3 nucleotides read TGTGCCATCGTCGGGACTAGCGGGGATGAGCAGTTCTTC.

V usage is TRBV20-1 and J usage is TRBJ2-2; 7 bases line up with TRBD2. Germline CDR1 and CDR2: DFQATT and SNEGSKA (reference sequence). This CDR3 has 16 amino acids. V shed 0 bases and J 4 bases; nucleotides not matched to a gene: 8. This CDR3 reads CSARDSQRGTTGELFF. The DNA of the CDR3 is TGCAGTGCTAGAGATTCCCAGCGGGGCACCACCGGGGAGCTGTTTTTT.

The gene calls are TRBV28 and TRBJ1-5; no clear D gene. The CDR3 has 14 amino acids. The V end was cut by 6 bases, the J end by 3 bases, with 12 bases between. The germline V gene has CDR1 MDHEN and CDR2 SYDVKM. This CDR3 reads CASRLPGSNQPQHF. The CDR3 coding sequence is TGTGCCAGCAGATTACCGGGATCCAATCAGCCCCAGCATTTT. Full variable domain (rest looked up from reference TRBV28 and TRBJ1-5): DVKVTQSSRYLVKRTGEKVFLECVQDMDHENMFWYRQDPGLGLRLIYFSYDVKMKEKGDIPEGYSVSREKKERFSLILESASTNQTSMYLCASRLPGSNQPQHFGDGTRLSIL.

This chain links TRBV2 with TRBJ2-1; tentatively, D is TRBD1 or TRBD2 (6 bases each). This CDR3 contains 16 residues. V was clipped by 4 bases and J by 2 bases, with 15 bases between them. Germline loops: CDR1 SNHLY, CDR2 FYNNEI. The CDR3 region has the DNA TGTGCCAGCAGTGGAGGGGGGTCGGGGACCTACAATGAGCAGTTCTTC. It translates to CASSGGGSGTYNEQFF.

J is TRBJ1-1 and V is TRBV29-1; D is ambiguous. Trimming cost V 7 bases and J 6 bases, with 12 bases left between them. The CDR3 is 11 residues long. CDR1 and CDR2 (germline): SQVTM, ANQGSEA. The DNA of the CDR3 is TGCAGCGGGGGAGGGTTGGCTGAAGCTTTCTTT. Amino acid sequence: CSGGGLAEAFF.

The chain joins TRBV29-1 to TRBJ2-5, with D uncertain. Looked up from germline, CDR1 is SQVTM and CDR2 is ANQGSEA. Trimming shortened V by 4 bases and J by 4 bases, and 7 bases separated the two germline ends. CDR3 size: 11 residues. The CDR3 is CSVGPLETQYF. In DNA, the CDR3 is TGCAGCGTTGGCCCCCTAGAGACCCAGTACTTC.

CDR3 protein: CAWSVQARETQYF. CDR3 nucleotide sequence: TGTGCCTGGAGTGTACAGGCGAGGGAGACCCAGTACTTC. The V and J genes are TRBV30 and TRBJ2-5; D perhaps matches TRBD1 (5 bases). Per germline, CDR1 GTSNPN and CDR2 SVGIG (reference sequence). The CDR3 covers 13 residues. Trimming took off 0 bases at V and 5 bases at J, with 10 bases between the two ends. Full variable domain (outside the CDR3, taken from reference TRBV30 and TRBJ2-5): SQTIHQWPATLVQPVGSPLSLECTVEGTSNPNLYWYRQAAGRGLQLLFYSVGIGQISSEVPQNLSASRPQDRQFILSSKKLLLSDSGFYLCAWSVQARETQYFGPGTRLLVL.

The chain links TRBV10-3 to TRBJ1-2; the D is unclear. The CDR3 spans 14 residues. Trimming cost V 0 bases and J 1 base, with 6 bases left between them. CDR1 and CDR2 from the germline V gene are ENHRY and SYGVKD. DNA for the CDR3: TGTGCCATCAGTGAGTCGCAGGTTAACTATGGCTACACCTTC. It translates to CAISESQVNYGYTF.

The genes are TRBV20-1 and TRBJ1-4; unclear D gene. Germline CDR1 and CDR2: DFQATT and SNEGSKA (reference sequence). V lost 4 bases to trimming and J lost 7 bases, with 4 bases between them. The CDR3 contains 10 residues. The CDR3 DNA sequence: TGCAGTGCTATGAGTGAAAAACTGTTTTTT. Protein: CSAMSEKLFF.

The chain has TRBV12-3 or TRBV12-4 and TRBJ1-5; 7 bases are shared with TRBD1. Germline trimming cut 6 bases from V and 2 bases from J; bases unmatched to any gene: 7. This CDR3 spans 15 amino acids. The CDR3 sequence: CASSLNRGRNQPQHF. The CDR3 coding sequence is TGTGCCAGCAGCCTAAACAGGGGACGCAATCAGCCCCAGCATTTT.

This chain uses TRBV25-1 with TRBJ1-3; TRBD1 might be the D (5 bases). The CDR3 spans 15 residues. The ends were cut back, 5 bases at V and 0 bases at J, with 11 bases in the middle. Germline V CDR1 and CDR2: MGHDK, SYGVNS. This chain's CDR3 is CASSRGGNSGNTIYF. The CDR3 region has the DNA TGTGCCAGCAGTCGTGGGGGAAACTCTGGAAACACCATATATTTT.

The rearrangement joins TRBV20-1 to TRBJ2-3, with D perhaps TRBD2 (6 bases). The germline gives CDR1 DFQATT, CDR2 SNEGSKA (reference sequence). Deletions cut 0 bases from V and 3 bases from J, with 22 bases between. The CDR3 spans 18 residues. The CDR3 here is CSARDLGGNAVPTDTQYF. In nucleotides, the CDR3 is TGCAGTGCTAGAGATCTTGGCGGGAATGCGGTACCTACAGATACGCAGTATTTT.

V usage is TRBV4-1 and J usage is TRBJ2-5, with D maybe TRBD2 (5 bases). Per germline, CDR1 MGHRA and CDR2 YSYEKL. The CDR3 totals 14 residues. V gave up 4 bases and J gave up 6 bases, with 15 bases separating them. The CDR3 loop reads CASSLTWGEKTQYF. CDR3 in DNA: TGCGCCAGCAGCCTCACCTGGGGAGAAAAGACCCAGTACTTC.

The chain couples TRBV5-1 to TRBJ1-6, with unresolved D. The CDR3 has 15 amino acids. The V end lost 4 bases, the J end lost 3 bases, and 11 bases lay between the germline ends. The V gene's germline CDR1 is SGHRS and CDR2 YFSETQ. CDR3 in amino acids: CASSAREIYNSPLHF. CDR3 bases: TGCGCCAGCAGCGCCCGGGAAATCTATAATTCACCCCTCCACTTT.

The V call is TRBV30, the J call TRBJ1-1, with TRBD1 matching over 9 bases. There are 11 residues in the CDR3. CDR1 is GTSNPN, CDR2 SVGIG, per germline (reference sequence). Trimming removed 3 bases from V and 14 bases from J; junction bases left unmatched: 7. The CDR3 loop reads CAWSDRDRVFF. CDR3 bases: TGTGCCTGGAGCGACCGGGACAGGGTCTTCTTT.

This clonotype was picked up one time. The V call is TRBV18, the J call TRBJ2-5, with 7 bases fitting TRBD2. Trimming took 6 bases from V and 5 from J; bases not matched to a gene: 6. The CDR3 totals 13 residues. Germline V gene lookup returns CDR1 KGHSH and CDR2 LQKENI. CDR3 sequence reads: CASSQTSKETQYF. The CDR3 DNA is TGTGCCAGCTCCCAGACTAGCAAGGAGACCCAGTACTTC.

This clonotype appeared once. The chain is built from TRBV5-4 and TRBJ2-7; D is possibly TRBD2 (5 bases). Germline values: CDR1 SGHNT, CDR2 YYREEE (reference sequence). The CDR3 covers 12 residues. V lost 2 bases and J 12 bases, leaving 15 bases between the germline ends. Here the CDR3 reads CASSFNLRVMYF. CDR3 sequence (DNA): TGTGCCAGCAGCTTTAACTTGAGGGTGATGTACTTC.

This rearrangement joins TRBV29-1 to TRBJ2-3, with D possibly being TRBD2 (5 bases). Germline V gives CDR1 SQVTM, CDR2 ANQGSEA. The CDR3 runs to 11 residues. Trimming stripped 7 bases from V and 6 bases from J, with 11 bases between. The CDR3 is CSADRGDTQYF. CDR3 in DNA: TGCAGCGCGGACCGCGGGGATACGCAGTATTTT.

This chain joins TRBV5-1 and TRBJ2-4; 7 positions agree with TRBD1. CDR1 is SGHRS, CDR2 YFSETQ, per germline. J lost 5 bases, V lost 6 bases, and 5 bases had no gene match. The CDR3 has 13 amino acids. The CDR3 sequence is CASKKGGENIQYF. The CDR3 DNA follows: TGCGCCAGCAAGAAAGGGGGCGAAAACATTCAGTACTTC.

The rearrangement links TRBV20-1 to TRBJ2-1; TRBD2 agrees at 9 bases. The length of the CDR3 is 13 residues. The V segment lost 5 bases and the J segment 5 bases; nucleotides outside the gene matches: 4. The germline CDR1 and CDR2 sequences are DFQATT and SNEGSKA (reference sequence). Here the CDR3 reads CSAFLAGNNEQFF. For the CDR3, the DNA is TGCAGTGCTTTCCTAGCGGGAAACAATGAGCAGTTCTTC.